This section outlines one T cell receptor beta chain sequence together with its context. The protocol was immunoSEQ multiplex PCR, while the TCRdb copy is restricted to in-frame clones and leaves out a portion. This table has about 78,000 clones, nearly 90% appearing once. The entry originates in a study of radiation and T cells in renal cell carcinoma. Described time point: blood 4 weeks post-SBRT, at nephrectomy. Documented treatment: 15 Gy SBRT to primary tumor, nephrectomy 4 weeks later. V lost 5 bases, J lost 7 bases, and 13 bases lay in between. Germline lookup yields CDR1 SGDLS and CDR2 YYNGEE. This CDR3 is built from 14 residues.

The clonotype originates from a woman in her 70s with renal cell carcinoma. The starting material was blood, obtained from a patient whose treatment included radiotherapy and nephrectomy. V is TRBV9 and J is TRBJ1-6; tentatively, D is TRBD1 (5 bases). The CDR3 DNA reads TGTGCCAGCAGTGGGGGTCTGAGGAATTCACCCCTCCACTTT. Translated, it gives CASSGGLRNSPLHF.